These 14 T cell receptor beta chains were all obtained from the same sample, sequenced in a study of T cells after yellow fever vaccination. One entry per CDR3 protein results from TCRdb running MiXCR on the 5' RACE reads. The profile shows approximately 150,000 distinct CDR3 sequences, approximately 6.2% of them singletons. Sequenced material: CD4+ T cells sorted from PBMCs, taken on the day of the first yellow fever vaccination. These receptors were obtained from a man between 18 and 35 years old who received the YFV17D yellow fever vaccine.

This clonotype was observed many times. DNA of the CDR3: TGTGCCAGCAGTTTGTCAGGGACGGGGGGCTACACCTTC. It is translated as CASSLSGTGGYTF. V gene TRBV27 combines with J gene TRBJ1-2, with D perhaps TRBD1 (5 bases). The CDR3 has 13 residues. Looked up from germline, CDR1 is MNHEY and CDR2 is SMNVEV (reference sequence). The V and J ends lost 3 bases and 8 bases respectively, with 13 bases between them.

This clonotype was counted only a few times. The chain joins TRBV6-5 to TRBJ2-5; D not certain. Germline V gene sequence: CDR1 MNHEY, CDR2 SVGAGI. The CDR3 extends over 13 amino acids. Between the trimmed V and J ends, which lost 1 base and 9 bases, there was a span of 12 bases. The CDR3 here is CASSYLEGSAQYF. CDR3 DNA sequence: TGTGCCAGCAGTTACTTAGAAGGATCGGCCCAGTACTTC.

The chain links TRBV28 to TRBJ1-5, with D unresolved. This CDR3 region has 17 residues. V was clipped by 3 bases and J by 0 bases, with 15 bases between them. The germline CDR1 and CDR2 sequences are MDHEN and SYDVKM. This chain's CDR3 is CASSFQHEPYSNQPQHF. The CDR3 DNA is TGTGCCAGCAGTTTCCAACACGAGCCTTATAGCAATCAGCCCCAGCATTTT.

The table lists this clonotype with many counts. The chain uses TRBV4-1 and TRBJ1-1; D remains unclear. The V gene's germline CDR1 is MGHRA and CDR2 YSYEKL. This CDR3 comprises 16 residues. V was clipped by 2 bases and J by 5 bases, with 18 bases between them. The CDR3 sequence: CASSQSHSGLFTEAFF. The CDR3 region has the DNA TGCGCCAGCAGCCAATCACACAGTGGGCTTTTTACTGAAGCTTTCTTT.

The chain's CDR3 is CSATGQGESYTF. The CDR3 coding sequence is TGCAGTGCCACAGGACAGGGGGAATCTTACACCTTC. The V call is TRBV20-1, the J call TRBJ1-2; 10 bases map to TRBD1. V trimming: 6 bases; J trimming: 11 bases; junction bases outside the gene matches: 9. This CDR3 has 12 amino acids. Germline assignment: CDR1 DFQATT and CDR2 SNEGSKA (reference sequence).

This clonotype was picked up many times. J is TRBJ1-6 and V is TRBV20-1; D ambiguous. This CDR3 has 13 residues. Germline V lookup: CDR1 DFQATT, CDR2 SNEGSKA (reference sequence). Deletions cut 6 bases from V and 7 bases from J, with 13 bases between. DNA for the CDR3: TGCAGTGCCCGCCCCGGCGGCAATTCACCCCTCCACTTT. Translating it yields CSARPGGNSPLHF.

This clonotype was counted ten times or more. The chain is built from TRBV24-1 and TRBJ2-1; D ambiguous. Germline-derived CDR1 and CDR2 are KGHDR and SFDVKD. This CDR3 region has 16 residues. V shed 4 bases and J shed 0 bases, with 12 bases lying between them. The CDR3 coding sequence is TGTGCCACCAGTGAATTTACCGGGTTCTCCTACAATGAGCAGTTCTTC. This codes for CATSEFTGFSYNEQFF.

This clonotype was observed many times. The rearrangement links TRBV11-2 to TRBJ1-6; D ambiguous. V lost 2 bases to trimming and J lost 7 bases, with 12 bases between them. CDR1 and CDR2 from the germline V gene are SGHAT and FQNNGV. CDR3 length equals 15 residues. The CDR3 DNA is TGTGCCAGCAGCTTACATCCGGGTAGCAATTCACCCCTCCACTTT. This translates into CASSLHPGSNSPLHF.

The chain couples TRBV18 to TRBJ2-6; tentative D call: TRBD1 (6 bases). This CDR3 has 18 amino acids. Germline V gene sequence: CDR1 KGHSH, CDR2 LQKENI. V lost 0 bases and J 0 bases, leaving 12 bases between the germline ends. The CDR3 sequence is CASSPPGTHNSGANVLTF. In nucleotides, the CDR3 is TGTGCCAGCTCACCACCAGGGACACACAACTCTGGGGCCAACGTCCTGACTTTC.

The J gene is TRBJ2-5, the V gene TRBV3-1; D uncertain. CDR3 length: 14 residues. V shed 6 bases and J shed 5 bases, with 16 bases lying between them. Per germline, CDR1 LGHDT and CDR2 YNNKEL (reference sequence). The CDR3 DNA follows: TGTGCCAGCAGTCGTCACTTGGCCGCTGAGACCCAGTACTTC. Amino acid sequence: CASSRHLAAETQYF.

This clonotype showed up many times. For the CDR3, the DNA is TGTGCCAGCAGCTTCGCGGCCAGGGGCACTGAAGCTTTCTTT. Residues: CASSFAARGTEAFF. V gene TRBV7-9 combines with J gene TRBJ1-1; possible D gene TRBD1, 6 bases. CDR1 and CDR2 from the germline V gene are SEHNR and FQNEAQ (reference sequence). Deletions cut 3 bases from V and 4 bases from J, with 12 bases between. The CDR3 runs to 14 residues.

Turning to this clonotype: A much larger clonotype is one base distant, so this may be a read error. The rearrangement uses TRBV5-1 and TRBJ2-3; D perhaps matches TRBD2 (6 bases). The CDR3 totals 14 residues. The germline CDR1 and CDR2 sequences are SGHRS and YFSETQ. CDR3 nucleotide sequence: TGCGCCAGCAGCTTTCCGGGGGTCACAGATGCGCAGTATTTT. Translating gives CASSFPGVTDAQYF.

This clonotype was recorded many times. This rearrangement joins TRBV21-1 to TRBJ1-4. TRBV21-1 is a recognized pseudogene. There are 12 residues in the CDR3. CDR3 region: CASVKSSGELFF. As DNA, the CDR3 is TGTGCCAGCGTTAAGTCTTCTGGTGAACTGTTTTTT.

This clonotype was detected many times. The chain couples TRBV6-5 to TRBJ1-1; a weak D match, TRBD1 (6 bases). The CDR3 extends over 14 amino acids. Germline V CDR1 and CDR2: MNHEY, SVGAGI. V was pared by 6 bases and J by 2 bases, with 13 bases between. The CDR3 bases are TGTGCCAGCAGGTACCTGGGACACAACACTGAAGCTTTCTTT. Protein product: CASRYLGHNTEAFF.